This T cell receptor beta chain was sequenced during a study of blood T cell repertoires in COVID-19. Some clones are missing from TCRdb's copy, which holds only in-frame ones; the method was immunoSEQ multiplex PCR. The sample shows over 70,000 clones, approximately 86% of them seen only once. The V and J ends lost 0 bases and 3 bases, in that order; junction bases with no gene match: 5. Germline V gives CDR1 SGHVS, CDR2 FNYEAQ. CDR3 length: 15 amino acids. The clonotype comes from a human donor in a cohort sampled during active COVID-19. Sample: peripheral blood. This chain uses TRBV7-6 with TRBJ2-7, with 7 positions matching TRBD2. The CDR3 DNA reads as TGTGCCAGCAGCTTAGCCCGCGGGAGCAGCTACGAGCAGTACTTC. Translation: CASSLARGSSYEQYF.